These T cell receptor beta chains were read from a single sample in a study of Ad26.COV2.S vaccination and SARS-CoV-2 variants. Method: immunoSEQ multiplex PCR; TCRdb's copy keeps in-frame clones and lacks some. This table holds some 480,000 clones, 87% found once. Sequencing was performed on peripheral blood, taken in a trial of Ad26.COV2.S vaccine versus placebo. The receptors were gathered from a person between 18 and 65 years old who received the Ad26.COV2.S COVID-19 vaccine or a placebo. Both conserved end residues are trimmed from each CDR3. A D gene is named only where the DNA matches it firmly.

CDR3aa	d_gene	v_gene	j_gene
ASSLRGGSETQY	TRBD2	TRBV5-1	TRBJ2-5
ASSKLARTGVAEQY	NA	TRBV21-1	TRBJ2-7
ATSSYTGPGEKLF	NA	TRBV15	TRBJ1-4
ASSLGAKRETQY	NA	TRBV27	TRBJ2-5
ASTVSGYEQY	TRBD2	TRBV11-2	TRBJ2-7
ASSPTGRGETQY	NA	TRBV7-9	TRBJ2-5
AISRDRTYEQY	TRBD1	TRBV10-3	TRBJ2-7
ASSLSPTSGSGDEQF	TRBD2	TRBV27	TRBJ2-1
ASRETGTVYEQY	NA	TRBV2	TRBJ2-7
ASSSTGRNYGYT	NA	TRBV6-5	TRBJ1-2
AWSRGGTEAF	NA	TRBV30	TRBJ1-1
ASSFLVGLAESALDEQY	TRBD2	TRBV11-2	TRBJ2-7
ASSRGTGVDEQY	TRBD1	TRBV14	TRBJ2-7
ASSLGRTYEQY	NA	TRBV5-4	TRBJ2-7
ASSVTWGEAF	NA	TRBV6-2/TRBV6-3	TRBJ1-1
ASSSILSGKRSEQY	TRBD2	TRBV27	TRBJ2-7
ASRGQGGVSGYT	TRBD1	TRBV5-6	TRBJ1-2
ASSGGGLGEKLF	NA	TRBV7-8	TRBJ1-4
ASSRGGATEAF	NA	TRBV6-5	TRBJ1-1
ASRERGTYSYEQY	NA	TRBV2	TRBJ2-7
ASSFRDRASEQY	TRBD1	TRBV27	TRBJ2-7
ASEFVESSYNEQF	NA	TRBV6-5	TRBJ2-1
ASSPQQGGTEAF	NA	TRBV28	TRBJ1-1
ASSLAPRRLETQY	NA	TRBV11-1	TRBJ2-5
ASSTQSGTSFSEQY	TRBD2	TRBV28	TRBJ2-7
ASSLYSGTGLAEAF	TRBD1	TRBV28	TRBJ1-1
ASSVEHYGYT	NA	TRBV6-5	TRBJ1-2
ASRVLAGDEQY	TRBD2	TRBV6-6	TRBJ2-7
ASSIKQMGRGNQPQH	NA	TRBV19	TRBJ1-5
ASRGQAVISGANVLT	TRBD1	TRBV27	TRBJ2-6
ASSTPPGTSGLPGGNEQF	TRBD2	TRBV5-8	TRBJ2-1
ASSSGTLGYT	NA	TRBV11-2	TRBJ1-2
ASSLAGGPNTEAF	NA	TRBV11-2	TRBJ1-1
ASSYSAGTLNTEAF	NA	TRBV6-6	TRBJ1-1
ASSDSVTDTQY	NA	TRBV5-1	TRBJ2-3
ASSTTAGVQEQY	TRBD2	TRBV9	TRBJ2-7
ASSRAGETQY	TRBD2	TRBV14	TRBJ2-5
ASSIDPTGTGSGGYT	TRBD1	TRBV19	TRBJ1-2
ASSLSGRDGYT	NA	TRBV6-2/TRBV6-3	TRBJ1-2
ATTAKNIQY	NA	TRBV6-5	TRBJ2-4
SVREGFSDSEKLF	NA	TRBV29-1	TRBJ1-4
ASSLRHSGRASYNEQF	TRBD2	TRBV11-2	TRBJ2-1
ASSFWLTGELF	NA	TRBV28	TRBJ2-2
AWSEDSLNYGYT	NA	TRBV30	TRBJ1-2
ASSGLLSYEQY	NA	TRBV10-2	TRBJ2-7
ASSQEVLAGGPEF	TRBD2	TRBV4-3	TRBJ2-1
ASSLGPPGRVSGNTIY	NA	TRBV5-4	TRBJ1-3
AIRPLAGSGTDTQY	TRBD2	TRBV10-3	TRBJ2-3
ASSLGPLTYEQY	NA	TRBV5-4	TRBJ2-7
ASSGGAGGRNEQF	NA	TRBV6-5	TRBJ2-1
ASSVRNRRGHTDTQY	TRBD1	TRBV5-1	TRBJ2-3
ASSEGAGQTDTQY	NA	TRBV2	TRBJ2-3
ASSPYGEGIAKNIQY	TRBD2	TRBV5-5	TRBJ2-4
ASASQLISEQY	NA	TRBV2	TRBJ2-7
SASRTGLGDTQY	TRBD1	TRBV20-1	TRBJ2-3
ASSPSEGNEQF	NA	TRBV7-3	TRBJ2-1
ASSLGRAGGNEQF	TRBD2	TRBV11-3	TRBJ2-1
ASRPDRAEANYGYT	TRBD1	TRBV28	TRBJ1-2